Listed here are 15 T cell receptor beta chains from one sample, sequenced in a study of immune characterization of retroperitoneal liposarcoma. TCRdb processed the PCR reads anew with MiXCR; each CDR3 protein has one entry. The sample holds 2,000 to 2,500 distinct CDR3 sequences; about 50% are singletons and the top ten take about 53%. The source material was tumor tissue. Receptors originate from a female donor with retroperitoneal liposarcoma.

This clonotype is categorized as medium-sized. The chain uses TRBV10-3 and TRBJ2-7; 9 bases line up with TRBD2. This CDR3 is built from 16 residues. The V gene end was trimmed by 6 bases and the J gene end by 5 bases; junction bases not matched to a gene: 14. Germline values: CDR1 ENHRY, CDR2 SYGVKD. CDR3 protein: CAIRVAGEAQRHEQYF. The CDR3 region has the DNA TGTGCCATCAGAGTAGCGGGAGAGGCCCAGCGCCACGAGCAGTACTTC.

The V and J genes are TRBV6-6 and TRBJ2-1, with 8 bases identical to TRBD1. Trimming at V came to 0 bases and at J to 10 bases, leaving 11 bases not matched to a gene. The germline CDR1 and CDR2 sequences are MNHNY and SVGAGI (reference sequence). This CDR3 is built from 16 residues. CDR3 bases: TGTGCCAGCAGTTACTCCACCGGGACAGGAGGAGGCGAGCAGTTCTTC. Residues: CASSYSTGTGGGEQFF.

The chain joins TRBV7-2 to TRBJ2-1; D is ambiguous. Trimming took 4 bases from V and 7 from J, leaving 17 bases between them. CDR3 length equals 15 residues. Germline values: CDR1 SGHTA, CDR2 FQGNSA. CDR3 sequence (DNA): TGTGCCAGCAGCTCCGTAAGAGACCAAGGGAATGAGCAGTTCTTC. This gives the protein CASSSVRDQGNEQFF.

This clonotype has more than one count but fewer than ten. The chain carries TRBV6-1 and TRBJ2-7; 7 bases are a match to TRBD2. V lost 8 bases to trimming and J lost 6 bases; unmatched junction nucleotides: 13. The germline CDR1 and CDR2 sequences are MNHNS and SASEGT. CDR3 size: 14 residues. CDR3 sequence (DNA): TGTGCCAGCGCCCGGACTAGTGAAGGTTTCGAGCAGTACTTC. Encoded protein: CASARTSEGFEQYF.

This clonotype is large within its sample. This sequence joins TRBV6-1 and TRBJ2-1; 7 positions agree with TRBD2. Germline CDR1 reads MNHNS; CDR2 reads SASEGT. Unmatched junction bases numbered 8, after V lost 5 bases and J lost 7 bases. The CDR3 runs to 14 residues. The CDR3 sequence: CASSSAGARNEQFF. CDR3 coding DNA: TGTGCCAGCAGTTCCGCGGGAGCCCGGAATGAGCAGTTCTTC.

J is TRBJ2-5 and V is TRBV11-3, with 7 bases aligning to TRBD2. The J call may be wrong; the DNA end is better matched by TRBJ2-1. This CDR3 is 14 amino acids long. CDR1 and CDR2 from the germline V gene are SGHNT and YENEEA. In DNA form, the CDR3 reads TGTGCCAGCAAGGGGAAGCGGGGCTACAATGAGCAGTTCTTC. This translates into CASKGKRGYNEQFF.

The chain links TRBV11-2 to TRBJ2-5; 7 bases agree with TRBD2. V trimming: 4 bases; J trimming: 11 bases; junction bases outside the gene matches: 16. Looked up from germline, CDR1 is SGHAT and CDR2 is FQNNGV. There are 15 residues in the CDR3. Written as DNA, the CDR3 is TGTGCCAGCAGCTACCGTACTAGCGTTTACAATGAGCAGTACTTC. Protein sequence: CASSYRTSVYNEQYF.

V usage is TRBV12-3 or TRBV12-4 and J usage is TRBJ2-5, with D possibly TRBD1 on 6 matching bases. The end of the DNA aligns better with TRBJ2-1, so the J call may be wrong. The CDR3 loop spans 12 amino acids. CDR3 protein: CASSYRTDEQFF. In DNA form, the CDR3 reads TGTGCCAGCAGTTACAGGACAGATGAGCAGTTCTTC.

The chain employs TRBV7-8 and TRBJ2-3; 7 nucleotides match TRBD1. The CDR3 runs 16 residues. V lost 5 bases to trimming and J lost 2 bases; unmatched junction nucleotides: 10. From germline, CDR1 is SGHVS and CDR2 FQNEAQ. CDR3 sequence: CASSTRTGRFTDTQYF. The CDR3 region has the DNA TGTGCCAGCAGCACCCGGACAGGTCGGTTCACAGATACGCAGTATTTT.

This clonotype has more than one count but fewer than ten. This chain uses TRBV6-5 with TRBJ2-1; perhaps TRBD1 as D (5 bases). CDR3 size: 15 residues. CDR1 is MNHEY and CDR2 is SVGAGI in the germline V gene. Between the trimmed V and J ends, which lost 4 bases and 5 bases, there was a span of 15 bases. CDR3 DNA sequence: TGTGCCAGCAGTTCGGACCAGGGTTTCCACAATGAGCAGTTCTTC. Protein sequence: CASSSDQGFHNEQFF.

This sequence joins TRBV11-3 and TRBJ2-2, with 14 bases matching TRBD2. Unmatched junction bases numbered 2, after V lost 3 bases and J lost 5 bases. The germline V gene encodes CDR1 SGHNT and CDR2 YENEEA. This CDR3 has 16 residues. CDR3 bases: TGTGCCAGCAGCTTCGGACTAGCGGGGGGTACCGGGGAGCTGTTTTTT. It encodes CASSFGLAGGTGELFF.

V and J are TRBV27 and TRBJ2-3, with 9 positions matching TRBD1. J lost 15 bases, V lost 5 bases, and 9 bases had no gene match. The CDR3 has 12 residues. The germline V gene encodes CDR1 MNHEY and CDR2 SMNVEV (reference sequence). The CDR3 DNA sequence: TGTGCCAGCAGTGATCCGGGACAGGGAGAATATTTT. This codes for CASSDPGQGEYF.

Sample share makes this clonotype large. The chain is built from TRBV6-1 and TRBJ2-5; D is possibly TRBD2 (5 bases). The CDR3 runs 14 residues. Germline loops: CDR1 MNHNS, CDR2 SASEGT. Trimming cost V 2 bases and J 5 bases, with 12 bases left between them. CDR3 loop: CASSELGRGETQYF. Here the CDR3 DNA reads TGTGCCAGCAGTGAATTGGGTAGAGGGGAGACCCAGTACTTC.

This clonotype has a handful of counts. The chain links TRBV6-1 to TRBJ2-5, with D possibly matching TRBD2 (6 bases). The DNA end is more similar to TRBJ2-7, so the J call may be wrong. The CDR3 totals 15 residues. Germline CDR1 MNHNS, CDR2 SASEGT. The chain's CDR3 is CASSEGGDSSYEQYF. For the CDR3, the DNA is TGTGCCAGCAGTGAAGGCGGGGATAGCTCCTACGAGCAGTACTTC.

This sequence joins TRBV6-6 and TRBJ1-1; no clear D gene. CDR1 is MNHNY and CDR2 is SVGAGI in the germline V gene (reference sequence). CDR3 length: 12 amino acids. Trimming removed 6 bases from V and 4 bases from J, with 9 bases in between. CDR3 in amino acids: CASSIGFTEAFF. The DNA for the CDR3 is TGTGCCAGCAGCATAGGGTTCACTGAAGCTTTCTTT.